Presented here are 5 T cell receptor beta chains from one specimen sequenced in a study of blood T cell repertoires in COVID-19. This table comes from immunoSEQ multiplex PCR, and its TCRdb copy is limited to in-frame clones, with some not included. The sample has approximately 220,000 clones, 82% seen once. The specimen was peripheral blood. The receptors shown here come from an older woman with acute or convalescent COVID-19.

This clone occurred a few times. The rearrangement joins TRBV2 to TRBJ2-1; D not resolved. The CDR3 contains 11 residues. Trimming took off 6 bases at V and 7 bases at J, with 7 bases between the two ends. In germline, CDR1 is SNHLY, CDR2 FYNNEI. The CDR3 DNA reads TGTGCCAGCAGACTCACGAATGAGCAGTTCTTC. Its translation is CASRLTNEQFF.

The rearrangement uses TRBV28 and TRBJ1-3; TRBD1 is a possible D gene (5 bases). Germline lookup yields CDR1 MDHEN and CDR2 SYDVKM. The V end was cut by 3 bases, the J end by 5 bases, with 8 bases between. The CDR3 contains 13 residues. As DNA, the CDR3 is TGTGCCAGCAGTTTCCTGGACAGAAACACCATATATTTT. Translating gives CASSFLDRNTIYF.

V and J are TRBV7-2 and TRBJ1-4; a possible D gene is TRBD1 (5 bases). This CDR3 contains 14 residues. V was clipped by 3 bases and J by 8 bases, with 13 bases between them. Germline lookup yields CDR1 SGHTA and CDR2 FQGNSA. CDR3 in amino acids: CASSFRVVGEKLFF. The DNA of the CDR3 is TGTGCCAGCAGCTTCAGGGTAGTTGGAGAAAAACTGTTTTTT.

For the CDR3, the DNA is TGTGCCAGCAGTGAAGCGAGCGTAATTAACTATGGCTACACCTTC. It codes for CASSEASVINYGYTF. The J gene is TRBJ1-2, the V gene TRBV6-1; no definite D call. The V gene's germline CDR1 is MNHNS and CDR2 SASEGT. The CDR3 is made up of 15 amino acids. V lost 0 bases and J 1 base, leaving 9 bases between the germline ends.

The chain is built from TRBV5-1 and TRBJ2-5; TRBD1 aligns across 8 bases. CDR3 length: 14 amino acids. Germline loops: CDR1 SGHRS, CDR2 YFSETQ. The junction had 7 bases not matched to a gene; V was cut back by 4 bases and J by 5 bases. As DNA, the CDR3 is TGCGCCAGCAGCCCGGGACAGGCGTCGGAGACCCAGTACTTC. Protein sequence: CASSPGQASETQYF.